This is a list of T cell receptor beta chains from one sample in a study of Ad26.COV2.S vaccination and SARS-CoV-2 variants. The assay was immunoSEQ multiplex PCR, and TCRdb's table has in-frame clones only and misses some. The sample lists about 450,000 clones, roughly nine tenths occurring once. This specimen was peripheral blood, taken in a trial of Ad26.COV2.S vaccine versus placebo. These receptors all come from a person between 18 and 60 years old who received the Ad26.COV2.S COVID-19 vaccine or a placebo. Both conserved end residues are part of each CDR3. A D gene is named only where the DNA matches it firmly. Not every row has a clone size; where given, it reads once, few, many or a size class.

>few|TRBJ2-7|-|TRBV5-6
CASSLVPVASYEQYF
TGTGCCAGCAGCTTGGTCCCAGTCGCCTCCTACGAGCAGTACTTC
>-|TRBJ2-1|TRBD2|TRBV5-1
CASSLRGTSGTQGHEQFF
TGCGCCAGCAGCCTACGTGGGACTAGCGGGACACAGGGCCATGAGCAGTTCTTC
>-|TRBJ1-2|-|TRBV7-2
CASSLARGTAYGYTF
TGTGCCAGCAGCTTAGCGCGAGGGACGGCCTATGGCTACACCTTC
>-|TRBJ2-1|TRBD1|TRBV18
CASSLATGGLYNEQFF
TGTGCCAGCTCCCTCGCGACAGGGGGCTTGTACAATGAGCAGTTCTTC
>-|TRBJ1-5|-|TRBV19
CASSMEHIKDNQPQHF
TGTGCCAGTAGTATGGAGCACATCAAGGACAATCAGCCCCAGCATTTT
>-|TRBJ2-1|TRBD2|TRBV6-6
CASSSLAGGRNEQFF
TGTGCCAGCTCTTCTCTAGCGGGAGGGAGGAATGAGCAGTTCTTC
>-|TRBJ2-1|-|TRBV5-1
CASSLAMGNEQFF
TGCGCCAGCAGCTTGGCGATGGGGAATGAGCAGTTCTTC
>once|TRBJ2-5|TRBD1|TRBV5-1
CASSVTGTGQETQYF
TGCGCCAGCAGCGTAACGGGGACAGGCCAAGAGACCCAGTACTTC
>-|TRBJ1-4|-|TRBV28
CASRGATNEKLFF
TGTGCCAGCCGGGGGGCAACTAATGAAAAACTGTTTTTT
>once|TRBJ2-1|TRBD2|TRBV10-3
CAISGTSDSYNEQFF
TGTGCCATCAGTGGCACTAGCGACTCCTACAATGAGCAGTTCTTC
>-|TRBJ2-3|TRBD2|TRBV7-8
CASSLTWRGDSTDTQYF
TGTGCCAGCAGCTTAACATGGCGGGGGGACAGCACAGATACGCAGTATTTT
>-|TRBJ2-1|-|TRBV24-1
CATSLANSYNEQFF
TGTGCCACCAGTCTAGCCAACTCCTACAATGAGCAGTTCTTC
>-|TRBJ1-5|-|TRBV18
CASSPVGGNNQPQHF
TGTGCCAGCTCACCAGTCGGAGGTAACAATCAGCCCCAGCATTTT
>-|TRBJ2-5|-|TRBV7-2
CASSLGIAAYQETQYF
TGTGCCAGCAGCTTAGGGATAGCGGCGTACCAAGAGACCCAGTACTTC
>-|TRBJ1-2|-|TRBV6-2/TRBV6-3
CASSYGLGTRYGYTF
TGTGCCAGCAGTTACGGTTTAGGGACACGCTATGGCTACACCTTC
>-|TRBJ1-4|-|TRBV27
CASSWREGGEKLFF
TGTGCCAGCAGTTGGCGTGAAGGAGGTGAAAAACTGTTTTTT
>-|TRBJ1-1|-|TRBV4-3
CASSQVFLGASGEWDTEAFF
TGCGCCAGCAGCCAAGTCTTTCTAGGGGCCAGCGGGGAGTGGGACACTGAAGCTTTCTTT
>-|TRBJ2-2|TRBD2|TRBV13
CASSPTTSGPDIAGTAGELFF
TGTGCCAGCAGCCCAACGACTAGCGGGCCTGATATCGCTGGAACCGCCGGGGAGCTGTTTTTT
>-|TRBJ1-4|-|TRBV5-6
CASSWAPREKLFF
TGTGCCAGCAGCTGGGCCCCGCGTGAAAAACTGTTTTTT
>-|TRBJ2-5|-|TRBV18
CASSPGAGAIQETQYF
TGTGCCAGCTCACCCGGGGCAGGGGCGATCCAAGAGACCCAGTACTTC
>-|TRBJ2-7|-|TRBV6-5
CASSPRDASSYEQYF
TGTGCCAGCAGCCCCCGGGACGCTAGCTCCTACGAGCAGTACTTC
>-|TRBJ2-3|-|TRBV7-2
CASSRGLAASTDTQYF
TGTGCCAGCAGCCGGGGGCTAGCGGCCAGCACAGATACGCAGTATTTT
>-|TRBJ2-3|TRBD1|TRBV5-1
CASATGGADTQYF
TGCGCCAGTGCGACAGGGGGCGCAGATACGCAGTATTTT
>-|TRBJ1-6|-|TRBV7-3
CASSRDSYNSPLHF
TGTGCCAGCAGCCGAGACAGTTATAATTCACCCCTCCACTTT
>-|TRBJ1-6|-|TRBV28
CAIGRSYNSPLHF
TGTGCCATCGGACGGTCCTATAATTCACCCCTCCACTTT
>-|TRBJ1-3|TRBD1|TRBV7-9
CASRIQGALGNTIYF
TGTGCCAGCAGAATACAGGGGGCGCTTGGAAACACCATATATTTT
>-|TRBJ2-5|-|TRBV4-1
CASSFRASVYQETQYF
TGCGCCAGCAGCTTCAGGGCTAGCGTGTACCAAGAGACCCAGTACTTC
>-|TRBJ2-5|TRBD2|TRBV9
CASSVAARGGLETQYF
TGTGCCAGCAGCGTAGCTGCTCGGGGGGGCCTGGAGACCCAGTACTTC
>-|TRBJ1-2|-|TRBV6-5
CASSYSGLGYTF
TGTGCCAGCAGTTACTCAGGATTAGGCTACACCTTC
>-|TRBJ2-5|-|TRBV5-1
CASTRGYQETQYF
TGCGCCAGCACCCGAGGCTACCAAGAGACCCAGTACTTC
>few|TRBJ1-6|TRBD1|TRBV19
CASSIDPGQEHNSPLHF
TGTGCCAGTAGTATAGATCCGGGACAGGAACATAATTCACCCCTCCACTTT
>-|TRBJ1-2|TRBD1|TRBV2
CASSEEGAYGYTF
TGTGCCAGCAGTGAGGAGGGGGCCTATGGCTACACCTTC
>-|TRBJ2-3|-|TRBV7-2
CASSLVASWDTQYF
TGTGCCAGCAGCTTAGTAGCTAGTTGGGATACGCAGTATTTT
>-|TRBJ2-1|TRBD2|TRBV4-1
CASSQGTSGGAIYEQFF
TGCGCCAGCAGCCAAGGAACTAGCGGGGGGGCAATATATGAGCAGTTCTTC
>-|TRBJ2-7|-|TRBV27
CASSLTPIRSSYEQYF
TGTGCCAGCAGTTTAACCCCGATCAGGAGCTCCTACGAGCAGTACTTC
>-|TRBJ2-3|-|TRBV29-1
CSVAPTGASGTDTQYF
TGCAGCGTCGCCCCCACTGGGGCTAGCGGCACAGATACGCAGTATTTT
>-|TRBJ1-2|-|TRBV5-5
CASTPGTTNNYGYTF
TGTGCCAGCACCCCCGGGACAACGAATAATTATGGCTACACCTTC
>-|TRBJ1-1|TRBD1|TRBV2
CASSEDREREAFF
TGTGCCAGCAGTGAGGACAGGGAGAGGGAAGCTTTCTTT
>-|TRBJ1-2|TRBD1|TRBV6-6
CASSPSPPGQGARGYTF
TGTGCCAGCAGTCCATCGCCCCCGGGACAGGGGGCGCGAGGCTACACCTTC
>-|TRBJ1-1|-|TRBV30
CAWGGGARAFF
TGTGCCTGGGGAGGGGGGGCCCGAGCTTTCTTT
>-|TRBJ2-5|-|TRBV27
CATRGRRGGTPETQYF
TGTGCCACCAGGGGACGCCGCGGGGGCACCCCAGAGACCCAGTACTTC
>-|TRBJ2-3|-|TRBV19
CASSSGQGDTQYF
TGTGCCAGTAGTAGCGGCCAGGGGGATACGCAGTATTTT
>few|TRBJ1-6|TRBD1|TRBV5-1
CASSLGQGANSPLHF
TGCGCCAGCAGCTTGGGGCAGGGGGCGAATTCACCCCTCCACTTT
>-|TRBJ1-1|-|TRBV3-1/TRBV3-2
CASSQVEVLAEAFF
TGTGCCAGCAGCCAAGTGGAGGTTCTCGCTGAAGCTTTCTTT
>-|TRBJ2-3|TRBD1|TRBV18
CASSRQGATDTQYF
TGTGCCAGCTCACGACAGGGGGCCACAGATACGCAGTATTTT
>few|TRBJ2-2|TRBD2|TRBV5-1
CASSLGSGSPESGELFF
TGCGCCAGCAGCTTGGGTAGCGGGAGCCCCGAGTCCGGGGAGCTGTTTTTT
>-|TRBJ2-5|TRBD2|TRBV2
CASTGGGAKTQYF
TGTGCCAGCACGGGCGGGGGGGCGAAGACCCAGTACTTC
>-|TRBJ2-1|TRBD2|TRBV6-2/TRBV6-3
CASSSLTSGSRYEQFF
TGTGCCAGCAGTTCACTGACTAGCGGGAGTAGGTATGAGCAGTTCTTC
>-|TRBJ1-4|-|TRBV6-2/TRBV6-3
CASTPMGSANEKLFF
TGTGCCAGCACCCCCATGGGAAGTGCTAATGAAAAACTGTTTTTT
>few|TRBJ2-1|-|TRBV6-6
CASSRYERPPSYNEQFF
TGTGCCAGCAGTCGTTATGAGAGGCCACCCTCCTACAATGAGCAGTTCTTC
>-|TRBJ2-3|-|TRBV25-1
CASSDRVADTQYF
TGTGCCAGCAGTGACAGGGTGGCAGATACGCAGTATTTT
>-|TRBJ2-6|-|TRBV4-3
CASSQEGGGLSGANVLTF
TGCGCCAGCAGCCAAGAGGGAGGGGGGCTCTCTGGGGCCAACGTCCTGACTTTC
>-|TRBJ2-3|-|TRBV27
CASSLRGTDTQYF
TGTGCCAGCAGTTTAAGGGGGACAGATACGCAGTATTTT
>-|TRBJ1-6|TRBD1|TRBV2
CASSEQGDLNSPLHF
TGTGCCAGCAGCGAACAGGGGGATCTAAATTCACCCCTCCACTTT
>-|TRBJ2-7|TRBD1|TRBV15
CATSRGGRGSDEQYF
TGTGCCACCAGCAGAGGTGGCAGGGGGAGCGACGAGCAGTACTTC
>-|TRBJ1-1|TRBD1|TRBV28
CASTTTGGNEAFF
TGTGCCAGCACTACGACAGGGGGCAATGAAGCTTTCTTT
>-|TRBJ1-5|-|TRBV30
CAWSGGGSNQPQHF
TGTGCCTGGAGCGGAGGGGGAAGCAATCAGCCCCAGCATTTT
>-|TRBJ2-6|-|TRBV7-3
CASSLFSRATGANVLTF
TGTGCCAGCAGCTTATTTAGCAGGGCCACTGGGGCCAACGTCCTGACTTTC
>-|TRBJ2-1|-|TRBV2
CASTQGGEQFF
TGTGCCAGCACACAGGGCGGTGAGCAGTTCTTC
>-|TRBJ2-7|-|TRBV19
CASSPRWESYEQYF
TGTGCCAGTAGTCCGAGATGGGAGTCCTACGAGCAGTACTTC